Below, 28 T cell receptor beta chains from the same sample are listed, as sequenced in a study of beta chain features in type 1 diabetes listed by TCRdb under 2018. Library method: the immunoSEQ multiplex PCR assay. The High Capacity cDNA Reverse Transcription Kit was used to reverse transcribe all of the isolated RNA, meaning that expressed TCRB transcripts were what got sequenced. In TCRdb, the immuneACCESS table is reduced to in-frame sequences with V and J assigned. These tables do not hold every clone; where another copy was compared, an unresolved V gene accounts for under half, and the others remain unexplained. The sample data list some 150,000 clones, and roughly 48% of these were observed just once. The top ten clones comprise under 0.45% of the sample. Sequenced: Tregs from blood. Sample cell subset or site, as interpreted from the label and publication: regulatory CD4+ T cells. These receptors were taken from a man younger than 35 in good health.

This chain connects TRBV10-3 to TRBJ1-6, with D unclear. This CDR3 is 13 amino acids long. Per germline, CDR1 ENHRY and CDR2 SYGVKD. Between the trimmed V and J ends, which lost 6 bases and 5 bases, there was a span of 8 bases. CDR3 nucleotide sequence: TGTGCCATCAGATCCCAGAATAATTCACCCCTCCACTTT. Amino acid sequence: CAIRSQNNSPLHF.

J is TRBJ1-2 and V is TRBV7-8, with D uncertain. This CDR3 contains 13 residues. Per germline, CDR1 SGHVS and CDR2 FQNEAQ. V was cut by 3 bases and J by 5 bases, with 10 bases left in between. CDR3 bases: TGTGCCAGCAGCTTTCGCGGCACATATGGCTACACCTTC. Protein sequence: CASSFRGTYGYTF.

This chain connects TRBV7-8 to TRBJ1-4, with D unclear. The CDR3 is made up of 12 amino acids. Looked up from germline, CDR1 is SGHVS and CDR2 is FQNEAQ. The V and J ends lost 5 bases and 8 bases respectively, with 9 bases between them. The CDR3 protein is CASSRLGEKLFF. The CDR3 region has the DNA TGTGCCAGCAGCCGACTTGGGGAAAAACTGTTTTTT.

V and J are TRBV4-3 and TRBJ2-6, with 15 nucleotides matching TRBD2. J was trimmed by 4 bases and V by 2 bases; bases with no gene match: 3. Germline V gene data show CDR1 as LGHNA and CDR2 as YSLEER. This CDR3 spans 18 amino acids. In DNA form, the CDR3 reads TGCGCCAGCAGCCAACCGGGACTAGCGGGGGGCGGGGCCAACGTCCTGACTTTC. Translation: CASSQPGLAGGGANVLTF.

This rearrangement joins TRBV18 to TRBJ1-5; perhaps TRBD1 as D (5 bases). The V end lost 3 bases, the J end lost 4 bases, and 13 bases lay between the germline ends. Germline assignment: CDR1 KGHSH and CDR2 LQKENI. The CDR3 runs to 15 residues. The CDR3 nucleotides read TGTGCCAGCTCACCGGGGCACTTAGGGAATCAGCCCCAGCATTTT. Translating gives CASSPGHLGNQPQHF.

The chain recombines TRBV6-6 with TRBJ1-6; no clear D gene. Germline V CDR1 and CDR2: MNHNY, SVGAGI (reference sequence). V was pared by 4 bases and J by 8 bases, with 12 bases between. CDR3 size: 14 residues. CDR3 sequence: CASSWGLRDSPLHF. CDR3 nucleotides: TGTGCCAGCAGTTGGGGTTTGCGGGATTCACCCCTCCACTTT.

The J gene is TRBJ1-5, the V gene TRBV6-6; possible D gene TRBD1, 6 bases. This CDR3 has 14 residues. Germline CDR1 reads MNHNY; CDR2 reads SVGAGI (reference sequence). Trimming removed 5 bases from V and 3 bases from J, with 11 bases in between. The CDR3 DNA reads TGTGCCAGCAGTCTCAGGGGCACCAATCAGCCCCAGCATTTT. Translation gives CASSLRGTNQPQHF.

About this clone itself: Other DNA sequences in the same sample also yield this CDR3. The chain combines TRBV30 with TRBJ2-5; tentatively, D is TRBD1 (5 bases). V was pared by 3 bases and J by 5 bases, with 10 bases between. This CDR3 has 12 residues. From germline, CDR1 is GTSNPN and CDR2 SVGIG (reference sequence). CDR3 sequence: CAWRDNGETQYF. The CDR3 DNA reads TGTGCCTGGAGGGACAATGGGGAGACCCAGTACTTC.

The chain employs TRBV7-2 and TRBJ2-7; D remains ambiguous. Germline assignment: CDR1 SGHTA and CDR2 FQGNSA. This CDR3 comprises 15 residues. Trimming cost V 1 base and J 0 bases, with 10 bases left between them. CDR3 coding DNA: TGTGCCAGCAGCTTAGATGCTCAGTCCTCCTACGAGCAGTACTTC. Its protein is CASSLDAQSSYEQYF.

The V call is TRBV6-5, the J call TRBJ2-3, with 11 bases aligning to TRBD2. Trimming cost V 6 bases and J 4 bases; bases outside gene matches: 6. The CDR3 loop spans 15 amino acids. Germline CDR1 and CDR2: MNHEY and SVGAGI. CDR3 bases: TGTGCCAGCAGAAGACTAGCGGGAATTGCAGATACGCAGTATTTT. As protein: CASRRLAGIADTQYF.

This clone was found a few times. The CDR3 DNA is TGTGCCAGCAGCTTGTTATCCCAAGCCAGGGGGCGTTCTGAGCAGTTCTTC. This sequence encodes CASSLLSQARGRSEQFF. V is TRBV5-4 and J is TRBJ2-1; 8 bases map to TRBD1. The germline gives CDR1 SGHNT, CDR2 YYREEE (reference sequence). V dropped 1 base and J dropped 9; count of bases not matched to a gene: 15. The CDR3 length is 17 residues.

The rearrangement joins TRBV9 to TRBJ1-6, with D perhaps matching TRBD1 (5 bases). The CDR3 spans 15 residues. CDR1 is SGDLS, CDR2 YYNGEE, per germline. Trimming took 2 bases from V and 10 from J, leaving 16 bases between them. CDR3 sequence: CASSVRGSRNSPLHF. As DNA, the CDR3 is TGTGCCAGCAGCGTTCGGGGGTCTAGGAACTCACCCCTCCACTTT.

This chain uses TRBV9 with TRBJ1-1, with D possibly being TRBD1 (5 bases). V lost 0 bases, J lost 4 bases, and 13 bases lay in between. Germline V gene sequence: CDR1 SGDLS, CDR2 YYNGEE. The CDR3 spans 15 residues. The chain's CDR3 is CASSVVPGQGTEAFF. As DNA, the CDR3 is TGTGCCAGCAGCGTAGTTCCAGGGCAGGGCACTGAAGCTTTCTTT. Variable domain in full (rest from reference TRBV9 and TRBJ1-1): DSGVTQTPKHLITATGQRVTLRCSPRSGDLSVYWYQQSLDQGLQFLIQYYNGEERAKGNILERFSAQQFPDLHSELNLSSLELGDSALYFCASSVVPGQGTEAFFGQGTRLTVV.

The table lists this clone with a few counts. The chain employs TRBV5-1 and TRBJ2-3; D may be TRBD1 (5 bases). This CDR3 region has 16 residues. V lost 2 bases and J lost 10, with 23 bases in between. CDR1 is SGHRS and CDR2 is YFSETQ in the germline V gene. The CDR3: CASSFRETRAFGPQYF. The DNA of the CDR3 is TGCGCCAGCAGCTTCAGAGAGACCAGGGCATTCGGACCGCAGTATTTT. Combining the CDR3 with reference TRBV5-1 and TRBJ2-3 gives the whole variable domain KAGVTQTPRYLIKTRGQQVTLSCSPISGHRSVSWYQQTPGQGLQFLFEYFSETQRNKGNFPGRFSGRQFSNSRSEMNVSTLELGDSALYLCASSFRETRAFGPQYFGPGTRLTVL.

This chain joins TRBV9 and TRBJ2-5; a weak D match, TRBD2 (5 bases). Germline assignment: CDR1 SGDLS and CDR2 YYNGEE. The CDR3 has 16 amino acids. The V end lost 0 bases, the J end lost 4 bases, and 16 bases lay between the germline ends. The CDR3 is CASSVGGLAGRETQYF. The CDR3 DNA follows: TGTGCCAGCAGCGTAGGAGGGCTAGCAGGTCGAGAGACCCAGTACTTC.

V and J are TRBV29-1 and TRBJ2-2; TRBD2 agrees at 15 bases. The CDR3 loop spans 15 amino acids. Germline V lookup: CDR1 SQVTM, CDR2 ANQGSEA. J gave up 5 bases and V 6 bases, and 4 bases lay outside the gene matches. CDR3 sequence reads: CSVRTSGGGTGELFF. DNA for the CDR3: TGCAGCGTCCGGACTAGCGGGGGGGGTACCGGGGAGCTGTTTTTT.

This clone was picked up one time. V gene TRBV4-2 combines with J gene TRBJ2-3; 7 nucleotides match TRBD1. There are 15 residues in the CDR3. Unmatched junction bases numbered 7, after V lost 4 bases and J lost 3 bases. Germline V gene sequence: CDR1 LGHNA, CDR2 YNFKEQ. The chain's CDR3 is CASSPRQGGTDTQYF. The CDR3 nucleotides read TGTGCCAGCAGCCCGCGACAGGGTGGAACAGATACGCAGTATTTT.

This clone was recorded a few times. The chain employs TRBV4-2 and TRBJ2-3; 7 bases align to TRBD1. CDR1 LGHNA and CDR2 YNFKEQ come from the germline V gene. The CDR3 sequence is 15 residues long. The trim removed 0 bases at V and 0 bases at J, leaving 0 bases unmatched. The CDR3 DNA follows: TGTGCCAGCAGCCAAGAGACAGGGAGCACAGATACGCAGTATTTT. Amino acid sequence: CASSQETGSTDTQYF.

The chain links TRBV30 to TRBJ1-1; D remains ambiguous. This CDR3 spans 11 amino acids. V lost 0 bases to trimming and J lost 7 bases, with 6 bases between them. CDR1 and CDR2 from the germline V gene are GTSNPN and SVGIG (reference sequence). Here the CDR3 DNA reads TGTGCCTGGAGTGTAGCGATTGAAGCTTTCTTT. Translated: CAWSVAIEAFF.

The V and J genes are TRBV28 and TRBJ1-1, with D possibly matching TRBD1 (6 bases). The CDR3 has 14 amino acids. Trimming cost V 6 bases and J 1 base, with 12 bases left between them. The germline gives CDR1 MDHEN, CDR2 SYDVKM. DNA for the CDR3: TGTGCCAGCAGGCGGGGGGGGGCGAACACTGAAGCTTTCTTT. Protein product: CASRRGGANTEAFF.

This clone occurred a few times. The chain combines TRBV19 with TRBJ2-6; 9 bases line up with TRBD1. CDR1 is LNHDA, CDR2 SQIVND, per germline (reference sequence). Unmatched junction bases numbered 10, after V lost 9 bases and J lost 1 base. The CDR3 runs 17 residues. The CDR3 DNA follows: TGTGCCAGCCGACCAGGGACAGGGCTGTCTGGGGCCAACGTCCTGACTTTC. It codes for CASRPGTGLSGANVLTF. The whole variable domain, filled in from reference TRBV19 and TRBJ2-6, reads DGGITQSPKYLFRKEGQNVTLSCEQNLNHDAMYWYRQDPGQGLRLIYYSQIVNDFQKGDIAEGYSVSREKKESFPLTVTSAQKNPTAFYLCASRPGTGLSGANVLTFGAGSRLTVL.

The chain is built from TRBV5-1 and TRBJ2-1; D perhaps matches TRBD2 (5 bases). The CDR3 runs 13 residues. Germline assignment: CDR1 SGHRS and CDR2 YFSETQ. Trimming removed 4 bases at V and 9 bases at J, with 14 bases between. DNA for the CDR3: TGCGCCAGCAGCGCGAGACTACCGGGTGAGCAGTTCTTC. As protein: CASSARLPGEQFF.

This clone appeared a few times. The gene calls are TRBV7-9 and TRBJ2-3; no clear D. V lost 1 base, J lost 4 bases, and 3 bases lay in between. Germline CDR1 is SEHNR and CDR2 is FQNEAQ (reference sequence). The CDR3 is made up of 12 amino acids. CDR3 DNA sequence: TGTGCCAGCAGCTTAGTATCAGATACGCAGTATTTT. It translates to CASSLVSDTQYF.

The chain combines TRBV2 with TRBJ2-7; D possibly corresponds to TRBD1 (5 bases). This CDR3 is 13 amino acids long. V was trimmed by 2 bases and J by 6 bases, leaving 11 bases between them. CDR1 is SNHLY, CDR2 FYNNEI, per germline. Here the CDR3 DNA reads TGTGCCAGCAGTGAACCAGGGATCTTCGAGCAGTACTTC. Amino acid sequence: CASSEPGIFEQYF.

The V and J genes are TRBV15 and TRBJ2-1; perhaps TRBD2 as D (6 bases). In germline, CDR1 is LNHNV, CDR2 YYDKDF (reference sequence). Trimming took off 1 base at V and 10 bases at J, with 17 bases between the two ends. This CDR3 region has 15 residues. The CDR3 DNA is TGTGCCACCAGCAGAGTGGGAGGAGCCGCACGGGAGCAGTTCTTC. It yields the protein CATSRVGGAAREQFF.

This chain uses TRBV7-2 with TRBJ2-5, with D tentatively TRBD2 (6 bases). The DNA end lines up better with TRBJ2-7; the J call may be wrong. The CDR3 is made up of 15 amino acids. CDR1 and CDR2 from the germline V gene are SGHTA and FQGNSA. DNA of the CDR3: TGTGCCAGCAGCTTACGGGGGACCTGGGTTTACGAGCAGTACTTC. Translating it yields CASSLRGTWVYEQYF.

This clone was observed once. This chain's CDR3 is CASSAGLAVNYEQYF. The CDR3 region has the DNA TGCGCCAGCAGCGCCGGACTAGCGGTGAACTACGAGCAGTACTTC. This chain joins TRBV5-1 and TRBJ2-5, with 10 positions matching TRBD2. The J call may be in error: the DNA end matches TRBJ2-7 better. CDR1 is SGHRS, CDR2 YFSETQ, per germline. The CDR3 loop spans 15 amino acids.

The chain uses TRBV7-3 and TRBJ1-1; D not resolved. Per the germline V gene, CDR1 is SGHTA and CDR2 is FQGTGA. This CDR3 is 13 amino acids long. V was pared by 5 bases and J by 5 bases, with 12 bases between. The CDR3 DNA sequence: TGTGCCAGCAGCCGGGGAGGCGGGACTGAAGCTTTCTTT. Residues: CASSRGGGTEAFF.